One TCR beta chain is described in this entry. Its antigen is unknown. Profiling relied on immunoSEQ multiplex PCR, and the TCRdb table lists in-frame clones only, not all of them. The sample consists of about 80,000 clones, roughly 80% of them appearing once. Germline CDR1 is MNHNS and CDR2 is SASEGT. The CDR3 spans 16 residues. V was clipped by 2 bases and J by 3 bases; unmatched bases: 8. The source of the sample is a study of T cell clones after liver transplantation. Background on the study: Apart from three HCV-positive recipients, transplants were for non-autoimmune, non-viral reasons. Standard immunosuppression, with no induction, continued until 12-24 months after transplant. The study's findings and limits: Graft donor-reactive T cells may have migrated into the graft rather than being deleted.

This chain links TRBV6-1 with TRBJ2-3; 7 nucleotides agree with TRBD1. The TCR sequence derives from a human patient who received a liver transplant. Some of these T cells may belong to the graft donor. The specimen comprised CD4+ T cells from blood, sampled 45 to 46 months after liver transplant. DNA of the CDR3: TGTGCCAGCAGTGAATACAGGGGTTTATATACAGATACGCAGTATTTT. Protein: CASSEYRGLYTDTQYF.